This TCR beta chain was retrieved from a study of T-cell memory formation after mild COVID-19. Study in general: There were largely donor-specific TCR clusters.

In regard to this clonotype: The antigen is not known. One end of the junction does not line up with germline, which may come from a read error.

Findings and caveats of the study: Clones that contracted clustered mainly in CM and EM if CD4+ and in EMRA if CD8+.

Per germline, CDR1 SGHTA and CDR2 FQGNSA. The CDR3 extends over 15 amino acids. MiXCR was run by TCRdb on the 5' RACE reads, yielding one entry per CDR3 protein. The sample includes under 550,000 distinct CDR3 sequences, roughly 17% seen only once; the top ten take around a fifth. This TCR came from a man younger than 35 who had mild COVID-19 (a few samples of this study predate the infection). Cell type and time point are not known. The V and J genes are TRBV7-2 and TRBJ2-5, with 7 bases identical to TRBD1. Material for sequencing was PBMCs or a T cell subset sorted from them (not recorded which). The CDR3 protein is CDSSSQTGSQETQYF. In DNA, the CDR3 is TGTGACAGCAGCTCACAGACAGGGTCTCAAGAGACCCAGTACTTC.